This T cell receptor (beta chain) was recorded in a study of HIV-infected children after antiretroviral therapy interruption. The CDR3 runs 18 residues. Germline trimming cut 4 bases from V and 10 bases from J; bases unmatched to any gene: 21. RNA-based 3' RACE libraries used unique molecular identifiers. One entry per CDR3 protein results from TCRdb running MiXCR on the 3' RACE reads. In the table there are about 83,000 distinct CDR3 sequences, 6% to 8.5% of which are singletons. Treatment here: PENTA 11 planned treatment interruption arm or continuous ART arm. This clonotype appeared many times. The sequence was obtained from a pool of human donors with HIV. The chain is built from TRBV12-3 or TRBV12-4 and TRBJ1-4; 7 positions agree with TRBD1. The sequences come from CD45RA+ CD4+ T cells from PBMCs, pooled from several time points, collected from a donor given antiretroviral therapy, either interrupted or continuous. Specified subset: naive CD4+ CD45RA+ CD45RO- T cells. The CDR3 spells CASSSTGFGRVKKGKLFF. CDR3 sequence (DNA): TGTGCCAGCAGTTCGACAGGGTTTGGAAGGGTTAAGAAGGGAAAACTGTTTTTT.